The source of this TCR beta chain is a study of blood T cell repertoires in COVID-19. V dropped 6 bases and J dropped 3 bases, with 17 bases sitting between them. The CDR3 covers 15 residues. The germline CDR1 and CDR2 sequences are MNHEY and SVGAGI. Measured with immunoSEQ multiplex PCR; TCRdb has only the in-frame clones, and not every one. The sample records over 250,000 clones, 90% being singletons. Cohorts were based on clinical histories the participants reported. J is TRBJ1-2 and V is TRBV6-5, with D tentatively TRBD1 (6 bases). The sequence came from a man in his sixties who had recovered from COVID-19. The material sequenced was PBMCs or T cells enriched from blood (not recorded which). This chain's CDR3 is CASRLQGMDYYGYTF. CDR3 nucleotides: TGTGCCAGCAGACTACAGGGTATGGACTACTATGGCTACACCTTC.